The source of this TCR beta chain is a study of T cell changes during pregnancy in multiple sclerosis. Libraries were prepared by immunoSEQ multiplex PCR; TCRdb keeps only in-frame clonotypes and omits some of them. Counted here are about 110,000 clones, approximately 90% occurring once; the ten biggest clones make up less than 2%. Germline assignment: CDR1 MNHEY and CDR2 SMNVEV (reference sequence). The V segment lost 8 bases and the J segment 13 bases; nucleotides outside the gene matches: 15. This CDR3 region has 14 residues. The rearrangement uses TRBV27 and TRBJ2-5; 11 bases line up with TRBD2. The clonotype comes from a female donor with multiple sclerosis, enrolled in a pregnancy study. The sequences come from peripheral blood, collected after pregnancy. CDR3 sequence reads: CASSSTSGAPESYF. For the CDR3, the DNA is TGTGCCAGCTCATCGACTAGCGGGGCCCCTGAATCGTACTTC.